This is a list of T cell receptor beta chains from one sample in a study of T cell changes during pregnancy in multiple sclerosis. Assay used: immunoSEQ multiplex PCR; TCRdb lists only in-frame clones, some missing. The sample consists of roughly 49,000 clones, roughly 94% of them appearing once. The sample in question was CD8+ T cells from peripheral blood mononuclear cells, obtained in the first trimester of pregnancy. The origin of the receptors is a female donor with multiple sclerosis, enrolled in a pregnancy study. CDR3s include the opening cysteine and the closing phenylalanine or tryptophan. D genes are given only for firm matches. For some rows the clone size is stated as once, few or many, or as a class when expanded; others skip it.

CDR3 protein	CDR3 DNA	V gene	J gene	clone size	D gene
CASSQPGLSYEQYF	TGCGCCAGCAGCCAACCGGGACTCTCCTACGAGCAGTACTTC	TRBV4-1	TRBJ2-7	NA	NA
CASGLTGGAYGYTF	TGTGCTAGTGGTTTGACAGGGGGCGCGTATGGCTACACCTTC	TRBV12-5	TRBJ1-2	NA	TRBD1
CASSDRGVYNEQFF	TGTGCCAGTAGTGACAGGGGGGTCTACAATGAGCAGTTCTTC	TRBV19	TRBJ2-1	NA	TRBD1
CASSEGGSVRNEQFF	TGTGCCAGCAGTGAAGGAGGGAGCGTCAGAAATGAGCAGTTCTTC	TRBV6-1	TRBJ2-1	NA	NA
CASSSGTSSTDTQYF	TGTGCCAGCAGCTCGGGGACTAGTTCCACAGATACGCAGTATTTT	TRBV7-9	TRBJ2-3	once	TRBD2
CASSQESGSSYEQYF	TGCGCCAGCAGCCAAGAGAGCGGGAGCTCCTACGAGCAGTACTTC	TRBV4-1	TRBJ2-7	NA	TRBD2
CASSFLGGYGYTF	TGTGCCAGCAGCTTTCTGGGGGGCTATGGCTACACCTTC	TRBV7-6	TRBJ1-2	NA	NA
CASSATGVPYEQYF	TGTGCCAGTAGCGCGACAGGGGTCCCCTACGAGCAGTACTTC	TRBV19	TRBJ2-7	NA	TRBD1
CASSHLAGGEVYEQYF	TGTGCCAGCAGTCACCTGGCCGGGGGGGAAGTCTACGAGCAGTACTTC	TRBV7-9	TRBJ2-7	NA	TRBD2
CASSLTRGGNEQFF	TGTGCCAGCAGCTTGACAAGGGGAGGAAATGAGCAGTTCTTC	TRBV5-4	TRBJ2-1	NA	NA
CASSLTGTGLEQYF	TGTGCCAGCAGTTTAACCGGGACAGGGCTCGAGCAGTACTTC	TRBV28	TRBJ2-7	NA	TRBD1
CASSLEGGEAFF	TGCGCCAGCAGCTTGGAAGGGGGAGAAGCTTTCTTT	TRBV5-1	TRBJ1-1	NA	NA
CSVEMAGVSYEQYF	TGCAGCGTTGAAATGGCAGGGGTTAGCTACGAGCAGTACTTC	TRBV29-1	TRBJ2-7	NA	NA
CASSFQGNTEAFF	TGCGCCAGCAGCTTCCAGGGAAACACTGAAGCTTTCTTT	TRBV5-1	TRBJ1-1	NA	NA
CAISADDKGNFYEQYF	TGTGCCATCAGTGCCGACGACAAAGGAAACTTTTACGAGCAGTACTTC	TRBV10-3	TRBJ2-7	NA	NA
CATLRQGVDQPQHF	TGTGCCACCCTCAGGCAGGGGGTCGATCAGCCCCAGCATTTT	TRBV19	TRBJ1-5	NA	TRBD1
CASSLSVGAGMEQYF	TGTGCCAGCAGTTTATCGGTAGGCGCGGGAATGGAGCAGTACTTC	TRBV27	TRBJ2-7	NA	NA
CASSQDTSSGPSYERYF	TGCGCCAGCAGCCAAGATACGTCTAGCGGGCCCTCCTACGAGCGGTACTTC	TRBV4-1	TRBJ2-7	NA	TRBD2
CASSLGRSEAFF	TGTGCCAGCAGCTTAGGACGGAGTGAAGCTTTCTTT	TRBV7-9	TRBJ1-1	NA	NA
CASSAETPLAGENEQFF	TGTGCCAGCAGCGCCGAGACCCCCCTAGCGGGAGAGAATGAGCAGTTCTTC	TRBV9	TRBJ2-1	NA	TRBD2
CASSYGLAGETEQFF	TGTGCCAGCAGTTACGGGCTAGCGGGAGAGACTGAGCAGTTCTTC	TRBV6-5	TRBJ2-1	once	TRBD2
CASSTVTSSYNEQFF	TGTGCCAGCAGCACGGTTACGAGCTCCTACAATGAGCAGTTCTTC	TRBV7-8	TRBJ2-1	NA	NA
CASSYSLGAENTEAFF	TGTGCCAGCAGTTACTCGTTGGGGGCAGAGAACACTGAAGCTTTCTTT	TRBV6-5	TRBJ1-1	NA	NA
CASSLEGIGPNYGYTF	TGTGCCAGCAGTTTAGAGGGAATCGGGCCTAACTATGGCTACACCTTC	TRBV28	TRBJ1-2	NA	NA